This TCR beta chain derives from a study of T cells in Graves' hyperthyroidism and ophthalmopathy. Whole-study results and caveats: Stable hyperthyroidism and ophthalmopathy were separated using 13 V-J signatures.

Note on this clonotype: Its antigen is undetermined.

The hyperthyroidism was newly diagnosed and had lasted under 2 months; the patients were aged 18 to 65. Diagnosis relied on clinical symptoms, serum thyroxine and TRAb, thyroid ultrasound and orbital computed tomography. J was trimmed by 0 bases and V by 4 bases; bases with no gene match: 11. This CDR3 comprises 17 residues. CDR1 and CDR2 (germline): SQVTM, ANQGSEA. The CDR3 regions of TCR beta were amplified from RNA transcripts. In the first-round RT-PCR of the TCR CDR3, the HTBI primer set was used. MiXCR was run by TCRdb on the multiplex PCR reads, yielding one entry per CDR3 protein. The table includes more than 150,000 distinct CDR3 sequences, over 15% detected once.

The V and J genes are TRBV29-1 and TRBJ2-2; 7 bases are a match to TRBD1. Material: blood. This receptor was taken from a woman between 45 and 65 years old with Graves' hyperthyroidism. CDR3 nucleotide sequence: TGCAGCGTTGGGACAGGTCGGCGAACCGCGAACACCGGGGAGCTGTTTTTT. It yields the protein CSVGTGRRTANTGELFF.